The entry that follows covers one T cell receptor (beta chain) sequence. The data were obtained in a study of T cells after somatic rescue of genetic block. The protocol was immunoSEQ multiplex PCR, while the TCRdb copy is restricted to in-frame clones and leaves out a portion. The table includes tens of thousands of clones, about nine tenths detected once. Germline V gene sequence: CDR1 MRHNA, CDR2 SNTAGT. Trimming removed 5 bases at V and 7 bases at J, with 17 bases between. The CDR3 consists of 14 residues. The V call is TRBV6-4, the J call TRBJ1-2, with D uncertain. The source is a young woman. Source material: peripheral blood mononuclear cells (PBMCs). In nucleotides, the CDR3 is TGTGCCAGCAGTTACGTTTCGGGATACGGTGGCTACACCTTC. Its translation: CASSYVSGYGGYTF.